These 24 T cell receptor beta chains were sequenced from one sample in a study of OX40 agonist ivuxolimab in advanced cancers. TCRdb's copy holds only in-frame clones and misses some; the assay was immunoSEQ multiplex PCR. The data hold around 84,000 clones, with approximately 92% observed a single time. The specimen comprised CD4+ or CD8+ T cells sorted from blood, sampled in a trial of the OX40 agonist ivuxolimab. Source of these receptors: an adult with an advanced solid tumor such as melanoma, head and neck, liver or kidney cancer.

V usage is TRBV6-1 and J usage is TRBJ1-2; possibly TRBD1 for D (6 bases). The CDR3 length is 14 residues. The ends were cut back, 5 bases at V and 3 bases at J, with 13 bases in the middle. Germline assignment: CDR1 MNHNS and CDR2 SASEGT. The CDR3 DNA reads TGTGCCAGCAGTAACCCAGGGGTGTACTATGGCTACACCTTC. It translates to CASSNPGVYYGYTF.

The chain has TRBV6-1 and TRBJ1-5, with D possibly matching TRBD1 (5 bases). CDR1 and CDR2 (germline): MNHNS, SASEGT. Trimming shortened V by 4 bases and J by 7 bases, and 14 bases separated the two germline ends. The length of the CDR3 is 14 residues. The CDR3 is CASSGGRVGQPQHF. In nucleotides, the CDR3 is TGTGCCAGCAGTGGGGGCAGGGTTGGACAGCCCCAGCATTTT.

In its sample, this clone was seen once. The rearrangement joins TRBV28 to TRBJ2-1, with D possibly TRBD2 on 6 matching bases. V dropped 5 bases and J dropped 12 bases, with 17 bases sitting between them. The CDR3 sequence is 13 residues long. Germline CDR1 is MDHEN and CDR2 is SYDVKM. CDR3 in amino acids: CASSERLVPRQFF. The CDR3 nucleotides are TGTGCCAGCAGTGAACGACTAGTCCCCCGGCAGTTCTTC.

The chain recombines TRBV7-3 with TRBJ2-2; 7 positions match TRBD1. The germline V gene has CDR1 SGHTA and CDR2 FQGTGA. J gave up 0 bases and V 5 bases, and 6 bases lay outside the gene matches. The CDR3 extends over 16 amino acids. As DNA, the CDR3 is TGTGCCAGCAGCCTGACAGGGTCGCCGAACACCGGGGAGCTGTTTTTT. Protein product: CASSLTGSPNTGELFF. The full variable domain, rest sourced from reference TRBV7-3 and TRBJ2-2, is GAGVSQTPSNKVTEKGKYVELRCDPISGHTALYWYRQSLGQGPEFLIYFQGTGAADDSGLPNDRFFAVRPEGSVSTLKIQRTERGDSAVYLCASSLTGSPNTGELFFGEGSRLTVL.

This rearrangement joins TRBV18 to TRBJ2-3; D possibly corresponds to TRBD2 (5 bases). The CDR3 extends over 14 amino acids. From germline, CDR1 is KGHSH and CDR2 LQKENI. The V and J ends lost 2 bases and 3 bases respectively, with 9 bases between them. The CDR3 DNA sequence: TGTGCCAGCTCACCAACTAGGATTACAGATACGCAGTATTTT. Its translation is CASSPTRITDTQYF.

The chain links TRBV6-5 to TRBJ2-7, with D possibly matching TRBD1 (7 bases). V was clipped by 5 bases and J by 3 bases, with 17 bases between them. From germline, CDR1 is MNHEY and CDR2 SVGAGI. The CDR3 extends over 15 amino acids. The CDR3 is CASSRRGDSYYEQYF. The CDR3 DNA sequence: TGTGCCAGCAGTAGACGCGGGGACAGCTACTACGAGCAGTACTTC.

J is TRBJ2-7 and V is TRBV6-5; D perhaps matches TRBD2 (6 bases). CDR1 is MNHEY, CDR2 SVGAGI, per germline. V was cut by 6 bases and J by 3 bases, with 18 bases left in between. This CDR3 spans 15 amino acids. CDR3 DNA sequence: TGTGCCAGCAGCTTCACTAGCAAATCCTTCTACGAGCAGTACTTC. Its protein product is CASSFTSKSFYEQYF.

The V and J genes are TRBV7-8 and TRBJ2-5; D is perhaps TRBD2 (5 bases). Germline lookup yields CDR1 SGHVS and CDR2 FQNEAQ. This CDR3 spans 15 amino acids. V gave up 1 base and J gave up 5 bases, with 14 bases separating them. CDR3 coding DNA: TGTGCCAGCAGCTTAGGCGGCACTAGAAAGGAGACCCAGTACTTC. Translating gives CASSLGGTRKETQYF.

The genes are TRBV5-1 and TRBJ2-5; unclear D gene. In germline, CDR1 is SGHRS, CDR2 YFSETQ. The CDR3 has 11 residues. Trimming took 5 bases from V and 2 from J, leaving 4 bases between them. The CDR3 loop reads CASSKQETQYF. In DNA, the CDR3 is TGCGCCAGCAGTAAGCAAGAGACCCAGTACTTC.

The chain combines TRBV18 with TRBJ2-3; possible D gene TRBD1, 6 bases. The V gene's germline CDR1 is KGHSH and CDR2 LQKENI. The V end was cut by 5 bases, the J end by 6 bases, with 15 bases between. The CDR3 has 14 residues. The DNA for the CDR3 is TGTGCCAGCTCAAGAGGCAGGGGCGGCGATACGCAGTATTTT. Translated, it gives CASSRGRGGDTQYF.

This clone came up once. The chain employs TRBV4-1 and TRBJ2-1; perhaps D is TRBD1 or TRBD2 (5 bases each). This CDR3 spans 16 amino acids. The germline CDR1 and CDR2 sequences are MGHRA and YSYEKL. Trimming removed 2 bases at V and 4 bases at J, with 15 bases between. The CDR3 bases are TGCGCCAGCAGCCAAATAGGGACGAAGCCATACAATGAGCAGTTCTTC. It translates to CASSQIGTKPYNEQFF.

This chain joins TRBV29-1 and TRBJ2-1; TRBD2 is a possible D gene (5 bases). Trimming removed 5 bases from V and 8 bases from J, with 13 bases in between. The CDR3 is made up of 12 amino acids. Germline lookup yields CDR1 SQVTM and CDR2 ANQGSEA. The CDR3 nucleotides are TGCAGCGTTTATGAGGGTCGGGATGAGCAGTTCTTC. Encoded protein: CSVYEGRDEQFF.

This sequence joins TRBV19 and TRBJ2-6; D uncertain. Germline V lookup: CDR1 LNHDA, CDR2 SQIVND (reference sequence). The CDR3 totals 15 residues. Trimming stripped 5 bases from V and 0 bases from J, with 8 bases between. The CDR3 coding sequence is TGTGCCAGTAGTCCCCGACTCTCTGGGGCCAACGTCCTGACTTTC. Its translation is CASSPRLSGANVLTF.

The rearrangement links TRBV5-1 to TRBJ2-1; TRBD1 matches at 7 bases. The ends lost 4 bases at V and 4 bases at J; junction bases unmatched: 8. CDR3 length: 15 amino acids. Looked up from germline, CDR1 is SGHRS and CDR2 is YFSETQ. The CDR3 DNA reads as TGCGCCAGCAGCGGGGCTGGGACAGTATACAATGAGCAGTTCTTC. Encoded protein: CASSGAGTVYNEQFF.

J is TRBJ2-5 and V is TRBV7-2, with TRBD2 identical over 15 bases. The J call could be wrong; TRBJ2-7 is a better fit for the DNA end. The CDR3 loop spans 19 amino acids. Germline lookup yields CDR1 SGHTA and CDR2 FQGNSA. CDR3 protein: CASSPPPGLAGGYSYEQYF. The CDR3 bases are TGTGCCAGCAGCCCCCCTCCTGGACTAGCGGGAGGGTACTCCTACGAGCAGTACTTC.

This sequence joins TRBV21-1 and TRBJ2-3; TRBD1 is taken as the D call from the table, unchecked against the DNA. TRBV21-1 is tagged as a pseudogene. The CDR3 sequence is 18 residues long. The CDR3 DNA reads TGTGCCAGCAGCAAATCGGGACAGGGCGAACTTAGCACAGATACGCAGTATTTT. It specifies CASSKSGQGELSTDTQYF.

This clone was recorded once. V gene TRBV14 combines with J gene TRBJ1-1; D gene unclear. CDR1 and CDR2 (germline): SGHDN, FVKESK. Trimming took 1 base from V and 7 from J, leaving 16 bases between them. CDR3 length equals 15 residues. The CDR3 is CASSQVGGRLSEAFF. CDR3 DNA: TGTGCCAGCAGCCAAGTCGGAGGCAGGCTCAGTGAAGCTTTCTTT.

The chain is built from TRBV30 and TRBJ1-1; unclear D gene. This CDR3 contains 14 residues. The V end was cut by 2 bases, the J end by 3 bases, with 13 bases between. The germline V gene encodes CDR1 GTSNPN and CDR2 SVGIG (reference sequence). The CDR3 sequence: CAWSITEAHTEAFF. The CDR3 region has the DNA TGTGCCTGGAGTATCACGGAGGCACACACTGAAGCTTTCTTT.

The chain uses TRBV19 and TRBJ2-5; perhaps TRBD2 as D (7 bases). Germline CDR1 reads LNHDA; CDR2 reads SQIVND (reference sequence). V lost 10 bases and J 5 bases, leaving 17 bases between the germline ends. The CDR3 spans 13 residues. The CDR3 region has the DNA TGTGCCACCGGAGGGGGGGGTAGGGAGACCCAGTACTTC. Amino acid sequence: CATGGGGRETQYF.

This rearrangement joins TRBV19 to TRBJ1-1; 9 bases match TRBD1. Germline V lookup: CDR1 LNHDA, CDR2 SQIVND (reference sequence). There are 17 residues in the CDR3. With 4 bases clipped from V and 1 base from J, the junction kept 10 bases outside the gene matches. This CDR3 is CASSTPTGTGTNTEAFF. CDR3 coding DNA: TGTGCCAGTAGTACCCCTACCGGGACAGGGACGAACACTGAAGCTTTCTTT.

The rearrangement links TRBV7-2 to TRBJ1-3, with D tentatively TRBD1 (5 bases). V shed 5 bases and J shed 1 base, with 15 bases lying between them. From germline, CDR1 is SGHTA and CDR2 FQGNSA. The CDR3 is 16 residues long. CDR3 sequence (DNA): TGTGCCAGCAGCCCCCGGGGCACACCGTCTGGAAACACCATATATTTT. It encodes CASSPRGTPSGNTIYF.

The CDR3 loop reads CASSLASEIGGDTQYF. The CDR3, as DNA: TGTGCCAGCAGCTTAGCTAGCGAGATAGGTGGAGATACGCAGTATTTT. This chain joins TRBV7-2 and TRBJ2-3, with D possibly matching TRBD2 (5 bases). The CDR3 runs to 16 residues. V lost 0 bases to trimming and J lost 5 bases, with 15 bases between them. Germline assignment: CDR1 SGHTA and CDR2 FQGNSA.

A single count supports this clone. Additional DNA sequences in this sample encode the identical CDR3. The chain couples TRBV30 to TRBJ1-2; no definite D call. V was shortened by 0 bases and J by 4 bases, with 3 bases between the two germline ends. This CDR3 region has 11 residues. Looked up from germline, CDR1 is GTSNPN and CDR2 is SVGIG (reference sequence). The CDR3 spells CAWSVGYGYTF. CDR3 nucleotide sequence: TGTGCCTGGAGTGTCGGCTATGGCTACACCTTC.

CDR3 in DNA: TGCAGCGTTGAAGCGACAGTCCAGACAGATACGCAGTATTTT. Its protein is CSVEATVQTDTQYF. V is TRBV29-1 and J is TRBJ2-3; possible D gene TRBD1, 5 bases. CDR1 is SQVTM and CDR2 is ANQGSEA in the germline V gene. The ends were cut back, 1 base at V and 3 bases at J, with 11 bases in the middle. The CDR3 sequence is 14 residues long.